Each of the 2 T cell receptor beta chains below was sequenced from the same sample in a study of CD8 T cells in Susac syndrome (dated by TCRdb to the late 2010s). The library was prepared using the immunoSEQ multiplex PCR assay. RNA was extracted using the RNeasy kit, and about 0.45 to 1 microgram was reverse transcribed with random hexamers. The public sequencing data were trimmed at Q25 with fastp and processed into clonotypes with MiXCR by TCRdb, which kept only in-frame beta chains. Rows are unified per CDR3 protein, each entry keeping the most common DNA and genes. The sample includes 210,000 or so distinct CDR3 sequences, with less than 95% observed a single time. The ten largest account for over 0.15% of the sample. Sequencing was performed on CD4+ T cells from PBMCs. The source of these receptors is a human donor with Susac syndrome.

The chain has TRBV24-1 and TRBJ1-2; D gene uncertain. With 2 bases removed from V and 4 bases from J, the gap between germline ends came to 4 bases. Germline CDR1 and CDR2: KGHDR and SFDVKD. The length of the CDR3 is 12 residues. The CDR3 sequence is CATSDWLYGYTF. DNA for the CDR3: TGTGCCACCAGTGATTGGCTCTATGGCTACACCTTC.

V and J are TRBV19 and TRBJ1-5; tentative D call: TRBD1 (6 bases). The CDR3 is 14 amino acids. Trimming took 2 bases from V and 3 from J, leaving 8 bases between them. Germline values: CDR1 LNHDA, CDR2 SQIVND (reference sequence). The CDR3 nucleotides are TGTGCCAGTAGTATATACAGGGACAATCAGCCCCAGCATTTT. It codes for CASSIYRDNQPQHF.